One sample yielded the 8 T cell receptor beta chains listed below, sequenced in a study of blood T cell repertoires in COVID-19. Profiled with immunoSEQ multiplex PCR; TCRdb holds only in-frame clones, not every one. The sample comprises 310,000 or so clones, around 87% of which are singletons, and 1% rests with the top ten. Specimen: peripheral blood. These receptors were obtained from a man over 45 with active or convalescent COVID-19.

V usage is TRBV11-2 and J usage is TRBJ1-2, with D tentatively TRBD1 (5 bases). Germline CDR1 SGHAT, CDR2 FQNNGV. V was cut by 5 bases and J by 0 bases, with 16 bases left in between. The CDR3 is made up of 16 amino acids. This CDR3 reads CASSVRTGSANYGYTF. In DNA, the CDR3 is TGTGCCAGCAGCGTTCGAACAGGTTCAGCTAACTATGGCTACACCTTC.

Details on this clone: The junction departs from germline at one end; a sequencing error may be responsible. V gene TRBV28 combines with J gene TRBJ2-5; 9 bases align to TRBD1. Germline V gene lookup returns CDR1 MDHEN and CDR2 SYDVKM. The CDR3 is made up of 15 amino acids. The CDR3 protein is CASSPSGQGQEAQYF. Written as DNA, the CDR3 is TGTGCCAGCAGTCCCTCGGGACAGGGTCAAGAGGCCCAGTACTTC.

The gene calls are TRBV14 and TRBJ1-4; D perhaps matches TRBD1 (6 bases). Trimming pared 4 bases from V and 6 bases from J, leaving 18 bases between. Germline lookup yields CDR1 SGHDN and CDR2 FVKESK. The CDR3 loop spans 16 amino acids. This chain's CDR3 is CASSLRRTAEDEKLFF. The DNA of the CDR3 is TGTGCCAGCAGCCTACGCAGGACAGCCGAAGATGAAAAACTGTTTTTT.

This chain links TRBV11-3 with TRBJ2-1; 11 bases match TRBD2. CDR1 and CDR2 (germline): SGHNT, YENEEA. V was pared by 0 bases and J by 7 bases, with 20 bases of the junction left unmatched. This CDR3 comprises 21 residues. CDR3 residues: CASSLEGGSGGAGLTRNEQFF. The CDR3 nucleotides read TGTGCCAGCAGCTTAGAAGGTGGTAGCGGGGGGGCAGGTCTTACTAGGAATGAGCAGTTCTTC.

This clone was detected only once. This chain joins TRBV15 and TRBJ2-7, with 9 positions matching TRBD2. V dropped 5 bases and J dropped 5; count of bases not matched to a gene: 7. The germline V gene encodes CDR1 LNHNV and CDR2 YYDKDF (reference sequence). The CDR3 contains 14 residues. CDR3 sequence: CATSRRTSDDEQYF. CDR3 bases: TGTGCCACCAGCCGTCGGACTAGCGACGACGAGCAGTACTTC.

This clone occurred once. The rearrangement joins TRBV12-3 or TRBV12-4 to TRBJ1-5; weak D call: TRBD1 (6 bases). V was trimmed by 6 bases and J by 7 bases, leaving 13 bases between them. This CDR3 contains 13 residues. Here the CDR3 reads CASSSGEGQPQHF. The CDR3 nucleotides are TGTGCCAGCAGCTCAGGGGAAGGACAGCCCCAGCATTTT.

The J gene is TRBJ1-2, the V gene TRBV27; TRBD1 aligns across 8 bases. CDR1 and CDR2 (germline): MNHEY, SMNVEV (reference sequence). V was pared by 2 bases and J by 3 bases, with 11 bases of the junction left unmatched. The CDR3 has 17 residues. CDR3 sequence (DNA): TGTGCCAGCAGTTTACATGCCCTACAGGGGGAAGACTATGGCTACACCTTC. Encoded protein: CASSLHALQGEDYGYTF.

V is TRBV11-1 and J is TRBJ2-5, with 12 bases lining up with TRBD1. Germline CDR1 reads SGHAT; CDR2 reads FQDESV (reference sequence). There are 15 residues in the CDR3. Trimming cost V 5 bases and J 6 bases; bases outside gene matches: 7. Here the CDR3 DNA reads TGTGCCAGCAGCCGGGACAGGGGGCGCGTGAAGACCCAGTACTTC. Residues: CASSRDRGRVKTQYF.